The rows below give T cell receptor beta chains drawn from one sample of a study of cytomegalovirus exposure and HLA in healthy donors. Clones were sequenced by immunoSEQ multiplex PCR, and TCRdb holds only the in-frame ones, with some missing. The table records roughly 180,000 clones, approximately 80% of them present only once. Sequencing was carried out using PBMCs. Receptor source: a girl aged 10 to 17 in good health and CMV-seropositive. Both conserved end residues are part of each CDR3. D genes are given only for firm matches. A clone size is listed for some rows: how often the clone was seen (once, few, many), or a class if it is expanded.

TRBV21-1	-	TRBJ2-3	-	TGTGCCAGCAGATTGAACGGATGTAGCGATGGGACGCAGTATTTT	CASRLNGCSDGTQYF
TRBV4-1	-	TRBJ2-1	TRBD2	TGCGCCAGCAGCCAAGAAATTAGCGGGTCCTACAATGAGCAGTTCTTC	CASSQEISGSYNEQFF
TRBV5-6	-	TRBJ1-1	-	TGTGCCAGCAGCTTGGTGCGGGGGAACCGTGAAGCTTTCTTT	CASSLVRGNREAFF
TRBV11-2	-	TRBJ1-4	-	TGTGCCAGCAGCGCCCTTCGGGGGGCTAATGAAAAACTGTTTTTT	CASSALRGANEKLFF
TRBV7-2	-	TRBJ1-5	-	TGTGCCAGCAGCTTAGAACAGGGTTTTCAGCCCCAGCATTTT	CASSLEQGFQPQHF
TRBV7-2	-	TRBJ2-5	TRBD2	TGTGCCAGCAGCCGCCCCGGGGCGGGAGAAGAGACCCAGTACTTC	CASSRPGAGEETQYF
TRBV5-1	few	TRBJ2-2	TRBD2	TGCGCCAGCAGCCCCATGGCGGGAGGGCCTAGCACCGGGGAGCTGTTTTTT	CASSPMAGGPSTGELFF
TRBV4-3	-	TRBJ2-3	-	TGCGCCAGCAGCCAACTGTTCACAGATACGCAGTATTTT	CASSQLFTDTQYF
TRBV27	-	TRBJ2-1	-	TGTGCCAGCAGTCTCCAGACGGAGAACAATGAGCAGTTCTTC	CASSLQTENNEQFF
TRBV7-8	-	TRBJ2-7	-	TGTGCCAGCAGCCCCCCCAGGGGCTTAGGGTCCTACGAGCAGTACTTC	CASSPPRGLGSYEQYF
TRBV7-9	-	TRBJ2-3	-	TGTGCCAGCAGCCCGGGATCGAGCACAGATACGCAGTATTTT	CASSPGSSTDTQYF
TRBV28	-	TRBJ2-3	-	TGTGCTTATTCCCCCCGGGATCTAGTTACAGATACGCAGTATTTT	CAYSPRDLVTDTQYF
TRBV10-1	few	TRBJ2-2	TRBD1	TGCGCCAGCAGTGAACAGGGGAAGGCCACCGGGGAGCTGTTTTTT	CASSEQGKATGELFF
TRBV19	-	TRBJ1-1	TRBD1	TGTGCCAGTAGTTCCTCCCGGGACAGGAGAGGTAGGTTCACTGAAGCTTTCTTT	CASSSSRDRRGRFTEAFF
TRBV29-1	-	TRBJ1-2	-	TGCAGCGTTGAAGATCCTCTGGCTGGGGGCCTCTCCTTCTCTAACTATGGCTACACCTTC	CSVEDPLAGGLSFSNYGYTF
TRBV6-5	-	TRBJ2-5	TRBD2	TGTGCCAGCAGTTACGGGGAGGGTCAAGAGACCCAGTACTTC	CASSYGEGQETQYF
TRBV5-8	-	TRBJ1-1	TRBD1	TGTGCCGGGGGGACAGGGGAAGCTTTCTTT	CAGGTGEAFF
TRBV25-1	-	TRBJ1-1	-	TGTGCCAGCTCTCACGCAGGGAGGACTGAAGTTTTCTTT	CASSHAGRTEVFF
TRBV5-1	-	TRBJ1-2	-	TGCGCCAGCAGCATGACAACTAACTATGGCTACACCTTC	CASSMTTNYGYTF
TRBV19	-	TRBJ2-5	-	TGTGCCAGTAGTGCAGGACAGATCCAAGAGACCCAGTACTTC	CASSAGQIQETQYF
TRBV7-9	-	TRBJ2-7	-	TGTGCCAGCAGCCCGAGGATAGTCTACGAGCAGTACTTC	CASSPRIVYEQYF
TRBV7-8	-	TRBJ1-2	-	TGTGCCAGCAGCTTGGTGACAGCTAACTATGGCTACACCTTC	CASSLVTANYGYTF